These 7 T cell receptor beta chains share one sample of origin, sequenced in a study of beta chain features in type 1 diabetes. Study-level results: Significant though moderate, a shortening of TCRB CDR3s appeared in all four CD4+ subsets of Type 1 diabetes patients.

Their antigens are not known. What was sequenced were expressed TCRB transcripts, since all of the isolated RNA had been reverse transcribed. Sequenced by immunoSEQ multiplex PCR; TCRdb stores in-frame clones only, minus some. This sample yields more than 95,000 clones, of which approximately 15% are seen a single time; 2.6% belongs to the top ten. Sequenced sample: central memory CD4+ T cells from blood. These receptors originate from a man aged 18 to 29 with type 1 diabetes.

The sample holds a few counts of this clone. This rearrangement joins TRBV6-5 to TRBJ2-7; weak D call: TRBD2 (6 bases). The CDR3 is 12 residues long. The germline gives CDR1 MNHEY, CDR2 SVGAGI. With 8 bases removed from V and 7 bases from J, the gap between germline ends came to 15 bases. The CDR3 loop is CASRQKGREQYF. The DNA for the CDR3 is TGTGCCAGCCGTCAAAAAGGGAGGGAGCAGTACTTC.

This clone has only a few counts. The chain joins TRBV19 to TRBJ2-3; TRBD1 is a possible D gene (6 bases). The CDR3 length is 14 residues. From germline, CDR1 is LNHDA and CDR2 SQIVND (reference sequence). Trimming removed 3 bases from V and 2 bases from J, with 9 bases in between. CDR3 region: CASSIQGNTDTQYF. CDR3 DNA sequence: TGTGCCAGTAGTATCCAGGGGAACACAGATACGCAGTATTTT. Full variable domain (rest looked up from reference TRBV19 and TRBJ2-3): DGGITQSPKYLFRKEGQNVTLSCEQNLNHDAMYWYRQDPGQGLRLIYYSQIVNDFQKGDIAEGYSVSREKKESFPLTVTSAQKNPTAFYLCASSIQGNTDTQYFGPGTRLTVL.

This sequence joins TRBV30 and TRBJ1-4; no clear D. V was cut by 2 bases and J by 0 bases, with 7 bases left in between. CDR1 and CDR2 from the germline V gene are GTSNPN and SVGIG (reference sequence). This CDR3 has 14 amino acids. CDR3 nucleotides: TGTGCCTGGAGTTCGCCCGCAACTAATGAAAAACTGTTTTTT. It specifies CAWSSPATNEKLFF.

This rearrangement joins TRBV18 to TRBJ2-7; either TRBD1 or TRBD2 may supply D (5 bases each). The V end lost 5 bases, the J end lost 3 bases, and 20 bases lay between the germline ends. This CDR3 comprises 16 residues. The V gene's germline CDR1 is KGHSH and CDR2 LQKENI. The CDR3 protein is CASSSRQRPSYYEQYF. CDR3 nucleotides: TGTGCCAGCTCAAGCAGACAGCGGCCAAGTTACTACGAGCAGTACTTC.

This clone was seen a handful of times. The chain links TRBV9 to TRBJ2-3; D gene ambiguous. The germline gives CDR1 SGDLS, CDR2 YYNGEE. Between the trimmed V and J ends, which lost 0 bases and 6 bases, there was a span of 5 bases. The CDR3 runs 12 residues. The CDR3 sequence: CASSVDVDTQYF. The CDR3 DNA reads TGTGCCAGCAGCGTAGATGTTGATACGCAGTATTTT.

The chain joins TRBV25-1 to TRBJ2-5; D call uncertain. The germline V gene encodes CDR1 MGHDK and CDR2 SYGVNS. The CDR3 spans 14 residues. The ends were cut back, 3 bases at V and 5 bases at J, with 13 bases in the middle. CDR3 protein: CASSEPLGSETQYF. CDR3 nucleotide sequence: TGTGCCAGCAGTGAGCCCCTAGGATCGGAGACCCAGTACTTC.

This clone was recorded at least ten times. This chain joins TRBV2 and TRBJ1-3; 8 bases map to TRBD1. The CDR3 runs 14 residues. Germline-derived CDR1 and CDR2 are SNHLY and FYNNEI. With 6 bases clipped from V and 4 bases from J, the junction kept 5 bases outside the gene matches. The CDR3 DNA reads as TGTGCCAGCAGGGGGACAGGCCTGGGAAACACCATATATTTT. This codes for CASRGTGLGNTIYF.